This TCR beta chain was identified during a study of blood T cell repertoires in COVID-19. Overall study: COVID-19 samples from acute and convalescent phases originated in the United States, Italy and Spain. PBMCs, B-cell-depleted T cells, or T cells were the source of the cDNA or gDNA that made up the material.

Participants came from around 25 US areas, aged about 18 to 89 years. Per the original methods: From reference gene primer amplification, estimates of nucleated cell counts were derived. Measured with immunoSEQ multiplex PCR; TCRdb has only the in-frame clones, and not every one. The DNA was the basis for D and trimming; V, J and clone size are from that table. The sample shows fewer than 200,000 clones, roughly 80% of them seen only once. The V gene lost 7 bases and the J gene lost 7 bases, with 19 bases spanning the gap. CDR3 length equals 14 residues. CDR1 is LNHDA, CDR2 SQIVND, per germline (reference sequence).

This chain connects TRBV19 to TRBJ2-5; TRBD1 is a possible D gene (5 bases). The origin of this receptor is a woman aged 40 to 55 with acute COVID-19. Sequenced material: PBMCs or T cells enriched from blood (not recorded which). Here the CDR3 DNA reads TGTGCCAGTACCCAGGGTCCGCCGTTATGGACCCAGTACTTC. Protein product: CASTQGPPLWTQYF.